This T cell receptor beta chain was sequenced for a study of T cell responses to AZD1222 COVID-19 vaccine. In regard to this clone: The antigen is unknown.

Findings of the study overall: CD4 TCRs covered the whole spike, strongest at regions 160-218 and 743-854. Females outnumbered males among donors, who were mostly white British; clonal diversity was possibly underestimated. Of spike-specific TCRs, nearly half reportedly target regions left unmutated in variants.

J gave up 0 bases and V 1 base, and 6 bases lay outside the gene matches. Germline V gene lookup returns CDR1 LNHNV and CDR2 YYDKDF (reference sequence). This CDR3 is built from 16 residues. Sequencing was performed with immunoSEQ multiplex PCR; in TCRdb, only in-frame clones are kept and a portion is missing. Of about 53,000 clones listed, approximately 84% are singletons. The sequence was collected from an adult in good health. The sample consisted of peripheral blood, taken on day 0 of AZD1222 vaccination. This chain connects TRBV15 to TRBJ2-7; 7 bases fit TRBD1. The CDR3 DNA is TGTGCCACCAGCAGAGGGTCCGGGACAGCCTCCTACGAGCAGTACTTC. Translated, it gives CATSRGSGTASYEQYF. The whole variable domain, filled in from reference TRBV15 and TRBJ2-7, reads DAMVIQNPRYQVTQFGKPVTLSCSQTLNHNVMYWYQQKSSQAPKLLFHYYDKDFNNEADTPDNFQSRRPNTSFCFLDIRSPGLGDTAMYLCATSRGSGTASYEQYFGPGTRLTVT.